This T cell receptor beta chain is drawn from a study of cytomegalovirus exposure and HLA in healthy donors. Overall study findings and caveats: Donors belonging to an Asian-associated ancestry cluster reportedly showed fewer N-insertions in productive TCRs than the roughly 670-donor mean, according to what a later analysis found.

PCR involved 60 Vbeta and 13 Jbeta primers. The method was immunoSEQ multiplex PCR; TCRdb's version includes in-frame clones alone and lacks a portion of them. Counted here are about 120,000 clones, around 74% occurring once; the ten biggest clones make up over 25%. As to this clone: Its antigen is unknown.

This receptor was taken from a man aged 55-75 years in good health and CMV-seropositive. The sequencing sample was made of PBMCs.

The CDR3 DNA reads as TGTGCCAGCTCACCACCAGGACAGGGGATCCACGAGCAGTACTTC. The encoded protein is CASSPPGQGIHEQYF. This sequence joins TRBV18 and TRBJ2-7, with TRBD1 matching over 9 bases. Germline loops: CDR1 KGHSH, CDR2 LQKENI. V lost 0 bases, J lost 5 bases, and 5 bases stayed unmatched. The CDR3 is 15 amino acids.